The next 18 T cell receptor beta chains were all read from a single sample in a study of shared clonotypes between healthy human individuals. TCRdb's copy holds only in-frame clones and misses some; the assay was immunoSEQ multiplex PCR. The sample contains 950,000 to 1,100,000 clones, around three quarters of which appear only once. Specimen: memory CD4+ T cells from PBMCs. Described subset: CD45RA-negative fraction. All receptors come from a man aged 18 to 29 in good health. Some clones in this sample may be carry-over from other donors' samples.

The CDR3 DNA sequence: TGCGCCAGCGGGACAGACCCCAATCAGCCCCAGCATTTT. Translated: CASGTDPNQPQHF. The chain combines TRBV5-1 with TRBJ1-5; 7 nucleotides agree with TRBD1. There are 13 residues in the CDR3. Unmatched junction bases numbered 4, after V lost 7 bases and J lost 3 bases. Germline loops: CDR1 SGHRS, CDR2 YFSETQ.

CDR3 nucleotides: TGTGCCAGCAGTGGTGGGTTCGGGGAGCTGTTTTTT. Translated: CASSGGFGELFF. This chain joins TRBV2 and TRBJ2-2; D uncertain. Germline values: CDR1 SNHLY, CDR2 FYNNEI. The CDR3 extends over 12 amino acids. V was shortened by 4 bases and J by 7 bases, with 7 bases between the two germline ends.

The chain couples TRBV5-4 to TRBJ2-2, with a possible D match to TRBD1 (6 bases). V lost 4 bases and J 1 base, leaving 17 bases between the germline ends. This CDR3 region has 17 residues. Germline V gene data show CDR1 as SGHNT and CDR2 as YYREEE (reference sequence). Written as DNA, the CDR3 is TGTGCCAGCAGCAAACAGGGTAGGGGAAAGAACACCGGGGAGCTGTTTTTT. Its translation is CASSKQGRGKNTGELFF.

The rearrangement uses TRBV6-1 and TRBJ2-2; D call uncertain. V was clipped by 0 bases and J by 3 bases, with 8 bases between them. CDR3 length: 15 residues. Germline values: CDR1 MNHNS, CDR2 SASEGT. In nucleotides, the CDR3 is TGTGCCAGCAGTGAAGCGCTCACCTACACCGGGGAGCTGTTTTTT. Translated, it gives CASSEALTYTGELFF.

In this sample, this clone turned up a few times. This chain joins TRBV28 and TRBJ2-3, with 8 bases matching TRBD2. The CDR3 is 14 residues long. Germline V gene lookup returns CDR1 MDHEN and CDR2 SYDVKM. Trimming cost V 8 bases and J 5 bases; bases outside gene matches: 9. CDR3 coding DNA: TGTGCCAGCTACCCCGGGACTAGAGGAGATACGCAGTATTTT. It is translated as CASYPGTRGDTQYF.

Worth noting for this clone: A read error likely explains this, since a far larger clone differs by one base. The V call is TRBV18, the J call TRBJ1-1; a weak D match, TRBD1 (5 bases). Germline CDR1 is KGHSH and CDR2 is LQKENI. This CDR3 is 14 amino acids long. For the CDR3, the DNA is TGTGCCAGCTCCCCACAGGAACAGAACACTGAAGCTTTCTTT. Translating gives CASSPQEQNTEAFF.

The chain combines TRBV9 with TRBJ1-2; TRBD1 aligns across 7 bases. The junction had 13 bases not matched to a gene; V was cut back by 3 bases and J by 5 bases. CDR1 and CDR2 from the germline V gene are SGDLS and YYNGEE. This CDR3 region has 16 residues. CDR3 in amino acids: CASSDLRQGDEYGYTF. CDR3 sequence (DNA): TGTGCCAGCAGCGACCTCAGACAGGGCGATGAATATGGCTACACCTTC.

CDR3 sequence (DNA): TGTGCCAGCAGAATTACCTTTACAGGGACCTATGGCTACACCTTC. Translated: CASRITFTGTYGYTF. J is TRBJ1-2 and V is TRBV28; D possibly corresponds to TRBD1 (6 bases). V lost 6 bases and J lost 4, with 18 bases in between. Germline V gene lookup returns CDR1 MDHEN and CDR2 SYDVKM. The CDR3 spans 15 residues.

The gene calls are TRBV9 and TRBJ1-3; D is perhaps TRBD1 (6 bases). Trimming removed 3 bases from V and 0 bases from J, with 13 bases in between. There are 16 residues in the CDR3. The germline gives CDR1 SGDLS, CDR2 YYNGEE. The CDR3 region is CASSGGGVDSGNTIYF. The CDR3 coding sequence is TGTGCCAGCAGCGGAGGGGGTGTAGACTCTGGAAACACCATATATTTT.

The CDR3 DNA follows: TGTGCCAGCAGACCCGGGGACTCCTACGGCAGGGAGCAGTTCTTC. It is translated as CASRPGDSYGREQFF. V gene TRBV6-6 combines with J gene TRBJ2-1; possibly TRBD2 for D (6 bases). Germline lookup yields CDR1 MNHNY and CDR2 SVGAGI (reference sequence). Trimming took 6 bases from V and 10 from J, leaving 22 bases between them. The CDR3 length is 15 residues.

Here the CDR3 DNA reads TGTGCCAGCTGGGGTGCGTACGAGCAGTACTTC. Translated, it gives CASWGAYEQYF. This chain joins TRBV7-9 and TRBJ2-7; D remains unclear. Per germline, CDR1 SEHNR and CDR2 FQNEAQ (reference sequence). V dropped 8 bases and J dropped 4 bases, with 9 bases sitting between them. The CDR3 runs to 11 residues.

This clone was recorded at least ten times. The chain is built from TRBV4-1 and TRBJ2-3; 14 nucleotides match TRBD2. Germline CDR1 reads MGHRA; CDR2 reads YSYEKL. J lost 6 bases, V lost 5 bases, and 7 bases had no gene match. CDR3 length equals 16 residues. The CDR3 sequence is CASSTDRLAGGDTQYF. DNA of the CDR3: TGCGCCAGCAGCACAGACCGACTAGCGGGGGGGGATACGCAGTATTTT.

This chain links TRBV5-5 with TRBJ2-5; 10 bases align to TRBD1. The ends lost 1 base at V and 5 bases at J; junction bases unmatched: 11. The CDR3 contains 17 residues. The germline V gene encodes CDR1 SGHKS and CDR2 YYEKEE (reference sequence). The CDR3 coding sequence is TGTGCCAGCAGCTTGTTCCCTCCGGGACAGGGGAAGGAGACCCAGTACTTC. This translates into CASSLFPPGQGKETQYF.

This sequence joins TRBV5-1 and TRBJ2-7; perhaps D is TRBD1 or TRBD2 (5 bases each). CDR1 and CDR2 from the germline V gene are SGHRS and YFSETQ. The V and J ends lost 0 bases and 2 bases respectively, with 18 bases between them. This CDR3 comprises 17 residues. The CDR3 coding sequence is TGCGCCAGCAGCTTGGCCCGGCAGCGGAGACAGACCTACGAGCAGTACTTC. Residues: CASSLARQRRQTYEQYF.

CDR3 sequence (DNA): TGTGCCAGCAGCCAAGACCCAGTCGCAGGAAGGGGGGGCTACACCTTC. Translated: CASSQDPVAGRGGYTF. The rearrangement uses TRBV14 and TRBJ1-2, with D tentatively TRBD1 (6 bases). Germline CDR1 reads SGHDN; CDR2 reads FVKESK. The CDR3 covers 16 residues. V was clipped by 0 bases and J by 8 bases, with 19 bases between them.

The V and J genes are TRBV28 and TRBJ2-7; possible D gene TRBD2, 6 bases. V lost 6 bases and J lost 1, with 19 bases in between. This CDR3 spans 16 amino acids. The germline V gene has CDR1 MDHEN and CDR2 SYDVKM. CDR3 loop: CASSLSRGFYSYEQYF. As DNA, the CDR3 is TGTGCCAGCAGCTTGAGCCGGGGGTTTTATTCCTACGAGCAGTACTTC.

This chain uses TRBV4-1 with TRBJ1-5, with D tentatively TRBD1 (6 bases). The germline CDR1 and CDR2 sequences are MGHRA and YSYEKL. The CDR3 covers 13 residues. The germline V and J ends were trimmed by 0 bases and 6 bases, with 6 bases remaining between them. The CDR3 loop reads CASSQEGAQPQHF. The CDR3 region has the DNA TGCGCCAGCAGCCAAGAGGGGGCTCAGCCCCAGCATTTT.

This clone has just one count. The rearrangement uses TRBV19 and TRBJ1-4; TRBD1 is a possible D gene (5 bases). Germline V gene data show CDR1 as LNHDA and CDR2 as SQIVND (reference sequence). Trimming shortened V by 5 bases and J by 7 bases, and 17 bases separated the two germline ends. The CDR3 totals 15 residues. The chain's CDR3 is CASSPPGLEGEKLFF. CDR3 nucleotide sequence: TGTGCCAGTAGTCCCCCGGGACTCGAGGGTGAAAAACTGTTTTTT.